These 26 T cell receptor beta chains were sequenced from one sample in a study of response to subunit inactivated influenza vaccine (dated by TCRdb to 2016 to 2018). Libraries were constructed by RT-PCR. Sequenced on an Illumina HiSeq 2500. TCRdb trimmed the raw reads at Q25, called clones with MiXCR and kept productive beta chains. Under each unique CDR3 protein, matching rows form one entry showing the most common genes and DNA. This sample lists 280,000 or so distinct CDR3 sequences; just over 20% were detected once. In total, the top ten clones hold roughly a tenth of the sample. The specimen comprised PBMCs from blood, sampled approximately 20 months after vaccination. The receptors here all came from a man aged 50-75 years who received an inactivated influenza vaccine. Donor details come from another sample of the same person, matched by shared clones.

Comment on this clonotype: A much larger clone differs from this one at a single base, so this may be a read error. The chain employs TRBV30 and TRBJ2-7, with D maybe TRBD2 (5 bases). Germline V CDR1 and CDR2: GTSNPN, SVGIG (reference sequence). This CDR3 has 13 amino acids. CDR3 region: CAWKDFSTYKQYF. Written as DNA, the CDR3 is TGTGCCTGGAAGGACTTTTCGACCTACAAGCAGTACTTC.

CDR3 sequence (DNA): TGTGCCAGCAGCCCGAGCGCCGATAGGGCCCCGTACGAGCAGTACTTC. Residues: CASSPSADRAPYEQYF. The V call is TRBV5-4, the J call TRBJ2-7; D unclear. Trimming removed 4 bases at V and 4 bases at J, with 21 bases between. Looked up from germline, CDR1 is SGHNT and CDR2 is YYREEE (reference sequence). The CDR3 runs to 16 residues.

J is TRBJ1-1 and V is TRBV29-1; TRBD1 agrees at 8 bases. Germline values: CDR1 SQVTM, CDR2 ANQGSEA. V dropped 2 bases and J dropped 6; count of bases not matched to a gene: 2. The CDR3 spans 12 residues. This CDR3 is CSVEQGAAEAFF. The DNA of the CDR3 is TGCAGCGTTGAACAGGGGGCCGCTGAAGCTTTCTTT.

In this sample, this clonotype turned up a few times. The V and J genes are TRBV11-2 and TRBJ2-3; D is possibly TRBD2 (7 bases). Germline-derived CDR1 and CDR2 are SGHAT and FQNNGV. V was shortened by 5 bases and J by 2 bases, with 14 bases between the two germline ends. There are 15 residues in the CDR3. CDR3 loop: CASSKGGWDTDTQYF. In nucleotides, the CDR3 is TGTGCCAGCAGCAAGGGGGGGTGGGACACAGATACGCAGTATTTT.

This clonotype has only a few counts. V is TRBV29-1 and J is TRBJ2-3, with D tentatively TRBD1 or TRBD2 (5 bases each). Between the trimmed V and J ends, which lost 7 bases and 5 bases, there was a span of 16 bases. CDR1 and CDR2 (germline): SQVTM, ANQGSEA. The CDR3 is 13 amino acids. The CDR3, as DNA: TGCAGCGCCCGGGACGGGACGATAGATACGCAGTATTTT. Translating gives CSARDGTIDTQYF.

The table lists this clonotype with a few counts. The DNA of the CDR3 is TGTGCCAGCAGCTTACTGGGGCCCCCAGATACGCAGTATTTT. Residues: CASSLLGPPDTQYF. The chain uses TRBV7-9 and TRBJ2-3; possibly TRBD1 for D (5 bases). The CDR3 is made up of 14 amino acids. Trimming cost V 2 bases and J 4 bases, with 10 bases left between them. The germline V gene encodes CDR1 SEHNR and CDR2 FQNEAQ (reference sequence).

This clonotype was counted between two and nine times. The V gene is TRBV27, the J gene TRBJ2-2; 8 nucleotides agree with TRBD2. The J segment lost 3 bases and the V segment lost 6 bases, leaving 9 bases of the junction unmatched. Germline V gene data show CDR1 as MNHEY and CDR2 as SMNVEV (reference sequence). This CDR3 comprises 16 residues. The DNA for the CDR3 is TGTGCCAGCAGAATAGGAGCGGGAGTTCACACCGGGGAGCTGTTTTTT. Translating it yields CASRIGAGVHTGELFF.

The chain couples TRBV28 to TRBJ2-7; D unclear. V dropped 3 bases and J dropped 2 bases, with 23 bases sitting between them. This CDR3 has 18 residues. The germline V gene encodes CDR1 MDHEN and CDR2 SYDVKM. In nucleotides, the CDR3 is TGTGCCAGCAGTTTTGGGTTTAGTAGGTCAGGACCAACCTACGAGCAGTACTTC. Its translation is CASSFGFSRSGPTYEQYF.

As to this clonotype: A much larger clone differs from this one at a single base, so this may be a read error. Without the conserved terminal phenylalanine or tryptophan, this CDR3 likely stems from a read error. The chain has TRBV2 and TRBJ1-1, with D maybe TRBD1 (6 bases). CDR1 and CDR2 from the germline V gene are SNHLY and FYNNEI. Trimming shortened V by 6 bases and J by 0 bases, and 14 bases separated the two germline ends. The CDR3 is 15 amino acids. The CDR3 nucleotides are TGTGCCAGCAGGGACAGTCAGAACATGAACACTGAAGCTTTCTCT. Protein product: CASRDSQNMNTEAFS.

This clonotype was seen at least ten times. The chain joins TRBV12-3 or TRBV12-4 to TRBJ1-4; D gene unclear. The CDR3 is 14 amino acids. V was shortened by 6 bases and J by 5 bases, with 13 bases between the two germline ends. The CDR3 DNA sequence: TGTGCCAGCAGGCCTTCGCCGGGAAATGAAAAACTGTTTTTT. As protein: CASRPSPGNEKLFF.

This clonotype has only a few counts. The chain is built from TRBV6-5 and TRBJ1-2; a weak D match, TRBD1 (6 bases). Trimming took 0 bases from V and 6 from J, leaving 11 bases between them. The germline V gene has CDR1 MNHEY and CDR2 SVGAGI. The CDR3 totals 14 residues. The CDR3 sequence: CASSYSRGANGYTF. The DNA of the CDR3 is TGTGCCAGCAGTTACTCTCGGGGGGCGAATGGCTACACCTTC.

The table lists this clonotype with a few counts. The chain has TRBV7-2 and TRBJ2-2; 10 positions agree with TRBD2. The CDR3 is made up of 16 amino acids. CDR1 and CDR2 (germline): SGHTA, FQGNSA. V dropped 4 bases and J dropped 5; count of bases not matched to a gene: 7. The CDR3 bases are TGTGCCAGCAGCTGGCAGTCTAGCGGGAGTACCGGGGAGCTGTTTTTT. It translates to CASSWQSSGSTGELFF.

This chain links TRBV10-3 with TRBJ2-7; TRBD1 matches 7 bases. Germline-derived CDR1 and CDR2 are ENHRY and SYGVKD. The V segment lost 10 bases and the J segment 0 bases; nucleotides outside the gene matches: 9. CDR3 length: 14 amino acids. In DNA form, the CDR3 reads TGTGCCACTGGTCAGGGGGACATCTCCTACGAGCAGTACTTC. This encodes CATGQGDISYEQYF.

The chain has TRBV6-1 and TRBJ2-1, with 11 bases that match TRBD2. Germline V gives CDR1 MNHNS, CDR2 SASEGT. Losses at the gene ends were 6 bases for V and 5 bases for J; bases not matched to a gene: 15. The CDR3 runs to 18 residues. In DNA form, the CDR3 reads TGTGCCAGCAGCCACGGGAGCATAGCGGGGGGGCAAAACAATGAGCAGTTCTTC. Translation gives CASSHGSIAGGQNNEQFF.

The V call is TRBV4-1, the J call TRBJ1-1, with D tentatively TRBD1 (6 bases). The V end was cut by 0 bases, the J end by 9 bases, with 20 bases between. The CDR3 length is 16 residues. Germline values: CDR1 MGHRA, CDR2 YSYEKL. The CDR3 is CASSQELGAGIPKAFF. The CDR3 DNA follows: TGCGCCAGCAGCCAAGAGTTGGGGGCAGGGATCCCCAAAGCTTTCTTT.

This clonotype was counted ten times or more. V usage is TRBV5-1 and J usage is TRBJ1-1, with D maybe TRBD1 (6 bases). Deletions cut 1 base from V and 1 base from J, with 14 bases between. Germline V gene lookup returns CDR1 SGHRS and CDR2 YFSETQ. The CDR3 contains 16 residues. In DNA form, the CDR3 reads TGCGCCAGCAGCTTGAACGTTCCAGGGGCGAACACTGAAGCTTTCTTT. It yields the protein CASSLNVPGANTEAFF.

The gene calls are TRBV15 and TRBJ1-4, with D possibly TRBD1 on 5 matching bases. CDR1 is LNHNV, CDR2 YYDKDF, per germline (reference sequence). This CDR3 has 14 amino acids. V was clipped by 2 bases and J by 6 bases, with 10 bases between them. The CDR3 DNA follows: TGTGCCACCAGCAGAACCGGGACGGATGAAAAACTGTTTTTT. This gives the protein CATSRTGTDEKLFF.

There are a few counts of this clonotype. Being one base from a much bigger clone, this may be a read error. The V gene is TRBV10-2, the J gene TRBJ2-1; the match to TRBD1 covers 7 bases. This CDR3 has 15 amino acids. The germline V gene has CDR1 WSHSY and CDR2 SAAADI. The CDR3 bases are TGCGCCAGCAGAAGAAGGGGGCTAGCCCACAATGAGCAGTCCTTC. As protein: CASRRRGLAHNEQSF.

The CDR3 nucleotides are TGTGCCAGCAGCCCGGGACAGGGGACTAGCTCCTACAATGAGCAGTTCTTC. Its protein is CASSPGQGTSSYNEQFF. The rearrangement uses TRBV12-3 or TRBV12-4 and TRBJ2-1, with 10 bases aligning to TRBD1. This CDR3 region has 17 residues. After removal of 6 bases from V and 0 bases from J, the junction contained 8 bases not matched to a gene.

This clonotype was counted only a few times. CDR3 sequence reads: CASSLEGGRAYNEQFF. The DNA for the CDR3 is TGCGCCAGCAGCTTGGAGGGCGGGAGGGCCTACAATGAGCAGTTCTTC. The chain combines TRBV5-1 with TRBJ2-1; 9 bases agree with TRBD2. The CDR3 sequence is 16 residues long. The germline gives CDR1 SGHRS, CDR2 YFSETQ. The junction had 3 bases not matched to a gene; V was cut back by 0 bases and J by 2 bases.

The chain recombines TRBV30 with TRBJ1-1; unclear D gene. Germline assignment: CDR1 GTSNPN and CDR2 SVGIG (reference sequence). Trimming removed 0 bases at V and 0 bases at J, with 5 bases between. The CDR3 is 13 amino acids. This CDR3 is CAWSVALNTEAFF. The CDR3, as DNA: TGTGCCTGGAGTGTCGCCTTGAACACTGAAGCTTTCTTT.

The gene calls are TRBV12-3 or TRBV12-4 and TRBJ2-7; 14 nucleotides match TRBD2. This CDR3 is built from 16 residues. V was pared by 2 bases and J by 6 bases, with 6 bases of the junction left unmatched. DNA of the CDR3: TGTGCCAGCAGTTTAACCGGGACTAGCGGGAGAGGCGAGCAGTACTTC. It codes for CASSLTGTSGRGEQYF.

This clonotype has at least ten counts. The chain combines TRBV15 with TRBJ1-5; possibly TRBD1 for D (6 bases). CDR3 size: 16 residues. V was pared by 0 bases and J by 6 bases, with 15 bases between. From germline, CDR1 is LNHNV and CDR2 YYDKDF (reference sequence). The CDR3 bases are TGTGCCACCAGCAGAGACGGTGGGGGGCGTTTTCAGCCCCAGCATTTT. This encodes CATSRDGGGRFQPQHF.

This clonotype came up many times. This chain joins TRBV19 and TRBJ1-1; D remains ambiguous. The length of the CDR3 is 14 residues. V lost 5 bases and J lost 1, with 11 bases in between. Germline CDR1 is LNHDA and CDR2 is SQIVND (reference sequence). The CDR3 DNA reads as TGTGCCAGTAGTCCCTACAGTGGGAACACTGAAGCTTTCTTT. This gives the protein CASSPYSGNTEAFF.

The sample holds a few counts of this clonotype. This chain connects TRBV6-2 or TRBV6-3 to TRBJ1-2; 7 nucleotides agree with TRBD1. V was pared by 2 bases and J by 8 bases, with 11 bases of the junction left unmatched. The CDR3 spans 15 residues. Germline V gene sequence: CDR1 MNHEY, CDR2 SVGEGT. CDR3 bases: TGTGCCAGCAGTTACGCCAGGACAGGATTAAGCGGCTACACCTTC. This sequence encodes CASSYARTGLSGYTF.

This sequence joins TRBV12-3 or TRBV12-4 and TRBJ1-6; D possibly corresponds to TRBD1 (5 bases). This CDR3 contains 15 residues. V was shortened by 3 bases and J by 3 bases, with 9 bases between the two germline ends. The CDR3 DNA follows: TGTGCCAGCAGTTTGGAGGGGAACTATAATTCACCCCTCCACTTT. Its protein product is CASSLEGNYNSPLHF.